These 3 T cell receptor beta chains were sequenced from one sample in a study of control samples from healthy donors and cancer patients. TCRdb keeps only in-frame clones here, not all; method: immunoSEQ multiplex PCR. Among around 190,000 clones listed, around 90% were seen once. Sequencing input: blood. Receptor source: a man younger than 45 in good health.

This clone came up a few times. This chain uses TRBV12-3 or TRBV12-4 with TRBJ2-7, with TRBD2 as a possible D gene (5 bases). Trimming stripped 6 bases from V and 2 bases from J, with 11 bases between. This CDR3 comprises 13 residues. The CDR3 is CASRRTGTYEQYF. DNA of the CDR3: TGTGCCAGCAGGAGGACTGGGACCTACGAGCAGTACTTC.

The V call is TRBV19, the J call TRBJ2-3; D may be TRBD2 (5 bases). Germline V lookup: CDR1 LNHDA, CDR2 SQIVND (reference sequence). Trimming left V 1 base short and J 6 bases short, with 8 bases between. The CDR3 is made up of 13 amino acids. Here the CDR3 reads CASSIGRRDTQYF. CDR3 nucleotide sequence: TGTGCCAGTAGTATAGGAAGGAGGGATACGCAGTATTTT.

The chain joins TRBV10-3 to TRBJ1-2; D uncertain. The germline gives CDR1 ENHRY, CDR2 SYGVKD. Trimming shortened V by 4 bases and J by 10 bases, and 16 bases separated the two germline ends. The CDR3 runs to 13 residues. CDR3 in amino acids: CAISGQAFEVYTF. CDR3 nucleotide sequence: TGTGCCATCAGTGGGCAGGCCTTTGAGGTCTACACCTTC.